This T cell receptor beta chain was retrieved from a study of regulatory T cells in long-lasting Graves disease. A remark on this clonotype: The junction and the germline gene differ at one end; a read error may be behind it.

TCR beta libraries were built with iRepertoire HTBI primers and Arm-PCR of CDR3 regions. Each CDR3 protein is one row after TCRdb ran MiXCR on the multiplex PCR reads. The repertoire holds a few hundred thousand distinct CDR3 sequences, over 14% seen once, with about 8% in the top ten. Time point indicated: newly diagnosed GD, antithyroid drugs for less than 3 months. PBMC RNA served as the TCR library source. These same records also appear under a second study, on T cells in Graves' hyperthyroidism and ophthalmopathy.

The starting material was peripheral blood mononuclear cells (PBMCs), obtained at new diagnosis, from a patient treated with antithyroid drugs. The sequence was collected from a woman aged 35 to 49 with Graves disease.

CDR3 sequence (DNA): TGTGCCAGCAGTTACCTAGGGAGGGGGAGCTCCTACAATGAGCAGCTCTTC. Translating it yields CASSYLGRGSSYNEQLF. V gene TRBV6-2 or TRBV6-3 combines with J gene TRBJ2-1; TRBD2 is a possible D gene (7 bases). The CDR3 extends over 17 amino acids. The germline CDR1 and CDR2 sequences are MNHEY and SVGEGT.